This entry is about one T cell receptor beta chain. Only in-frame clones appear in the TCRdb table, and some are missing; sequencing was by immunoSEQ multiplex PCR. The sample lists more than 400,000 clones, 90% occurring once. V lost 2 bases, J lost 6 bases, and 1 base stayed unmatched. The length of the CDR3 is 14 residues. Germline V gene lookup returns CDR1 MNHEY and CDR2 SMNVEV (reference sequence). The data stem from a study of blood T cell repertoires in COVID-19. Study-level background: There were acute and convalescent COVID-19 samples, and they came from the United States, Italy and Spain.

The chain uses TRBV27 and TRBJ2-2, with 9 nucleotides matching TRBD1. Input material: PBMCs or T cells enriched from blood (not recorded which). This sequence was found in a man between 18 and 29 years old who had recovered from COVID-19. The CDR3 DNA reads TGTGCCAGCAGTTTAAGACAGGGGGCCGGGGAGCTGTTTTTT. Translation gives CASSLRQGAGELFF.